These 27 T cell receptor beta chains originate from one sample sequenced in a study of blood T cell repertoires in COVID-19 (TCRdb year 2020). The library was made by the immunoSEQ multiplex PCR assay. What TCRdb holds here is the immuneACCESS table cut down to in-frame rearrangements. Part of the clones is not present; checked against another copy, under half of the missing clones reflect an unresolved V gene, and the others are unexplained. This sample is represented by under 300,000 clones; about four fifths of them were singletons. More than 4% of the sample goes to the ten largest clones. Sequenced sample: peripheral blood. These receptors all come from a man aged 50-59 years with acute or convalescent COVID-19.

The chain is built from TRBV5-6 and TRBJ2-5; no definite D call. CDR3 length equals 13 residues. V was pared by 2 bases and J by 2 bases, with 7 bases between. Germline CDR1 SGHDT, CDR2 YYEEEE. The CDR3 is CASSFDFQETQYF. CDR3 nucleotide sequence: TGTGCCAGCAGCTTCGACTTTCAAGAGACCCAGTACTTC.

The chain recombines TRBV12-5 with TRBJ1-2; D is unresolved. Germline CDR1 and CDR2: LGHNT and FRNRAP. V was trimmed by 6 bases and J by 4 bases, leaving 12 bases between them. The CDR3 sequence is 13 residues long. Here the CDR3 reads CASGKPQSYGYTF. The CDR3 bases are TGTGCTAGTGGAAAGCCTCAAAGCTATGGCTACACCTTC.

The rearrangement links TRBV6-1 to TRBJ1-2; TRBD1 matches at 8 bases. The V and J ends lost 3 bases and 6 bases, in that order; junction bases with no gene match: 6. The CDR3 runs 14 residues. Germline V CDR1 and CDR2: MNHNS, SASEGT. This CDR3 is CASSEDRELNGYTF. As DNA, the CDR3 is TGTGCCAGCAGTGAGGACAGGGAACTAAATGGCTACACCTTC.

The chain employs TRBV10-2 and TRBJ1-5; tentative D call: TRBD1 (6 bases). In germline, CDR1 is WSHSY, CDR2 SAAADI. CDR3 length: 13 residues. The V and J ends lost 6 bases and 5 bases respectively, with 11 bases between them. The CDR3 is CASRDRSDQPQHF. CDR3 nucleotides: TGCGCCAGCAGGGACAGATCCGATCAGCCCCAGCATTTT.

The chain uses TRBV6-5 and TRBJ1-2; D is possibly TRBD1 (6 bases). Trimming took 0 bases from V and 9 from J, leaving 14 bases between them. The CDR3 is 14 amino acids. Germline V gene lookup returns CDR1 MNHEY and CDR2 SVGAGI. In DNA form, the CDR3 reads TGTGCCAGCAGTTACTCGCGGGGGGCGTCGAGCTACACCTTC. It yields the protein CASSYSRGASSYTF.

The chain employs TRBV24-1 and TRBJ2-7; 11 nucleotides agree with TRBD1. Germline-derived CDR1 and CDR2 are KGHDR and SFDVKD. The CDR3 extends over 14 amino acids. The junction had 1 base not matched to a gene; V was cut back by 2 bases and J by 5 bases. The CDR3 region has the DNA TGTGCCACCAGTGATTGGACAGGGGGCAACGAGCAGTACTTC. It specifies CATSDWTGGNEQYF.

This chain's CDR3 is CAISDPRDTQETQYF. The CDR3, as DNA: TGTGCCATCAGTGACCCCCGGGACACACAAGAGACCCAGTACTTC. The chain carries TRBV10-3 and TRBJ2-5; a possible D gene is TRBD1 (6 bases). This CDR3 region has 15 residues. The V end lost 3 bases, the J end lost 2 bases, and 13 bases lay between the germline ends. CDR1 and CDR2 (germline): ENHRY, SYGVKD.

This chain connects TRBV7-2 to TRBJ1-3; a weak D match, TRBD1 (5 bases). V shed 3 bases and J shed 0 bases, with 9 bases lying between them. The CDR3 has 15 amino acids. Germline V gene sequence: CDR1 SGHTA, CDR2 FQGNSA. The CDR3 DNA reads as TGTGCCAGCAGCTTCTCGGGGGGCTCTGGAAACACCATATATTTT. Translation: CASSFSGGSGNTIYF.

In its sample, this clone was seen once. The V and J genes are TRBV5-1 and TRBJ2-1, with 15 bases lining up with TRBD2. Trimming at V came to 1 base and at J to 2 bases, leaving 13 bases not matched to a gene. This CDR3 contains 21 residues. Germline loops: CDR1 SGHRS, CDR2 YFSETQ. Here the CDR3 DNA reads TGCGCCAGCAGCTTGAAAGGATCCGGGACTAGCGGGAGGACGACCTACAATGAGCAGTTCTTC. Amino acid sequence: CASSLKGSGTSGRTTYNEQFF.

The rearrangement uses TRBV5-4 and TRBJ2-1; TRBD2 matches at 15 bases. The CDR3 length is 17 residues. V gave up 4 bases and J gave up 5 bases; unmatched junction bases: 7. Germline V gene sequence: CDR1 SGHNT, CDR2 YYREEE (reference sequence). CDR3 bases: TGTGCCAGCAGCCCATGGGGGACTAGCGGGGGGAACAATGAGCAGTTCTTC. Translated: CASSPWGTSGGNNEQFF.

The chain joins TRBV19 to TRBJ1-1, with 9 bases matching TRBD1. J gave up 0 bases and V 8 bases, and 19 bases lay outside the gene matches. The CDR3 is 19 residues long. CDR1 and CDR2 (germline): LNHDA, SQIVND (reference sequence). The CDR3 DNA reads as TGTGCCAGTTCCCTAAAGGCCGCCGACAGGGGGGTAATGAACACTGAAGCTTTCTTT. Amino acid sequence: CASSLKAADRGVMNTEAFF.

This clone was seen a single time. CDR3 coding DNA: TGTGCCACCAGTGTCAACAGGGGACGAACCTACGAGCAGTACTTC. Translating it yields CATSVNRGRTYEQYF. The chain has TRBV24-1 and TRBJ2-7; 7 bases line up with TRBD1. Germline lookup yields CDR1 KGHDR and CDR2 SFDVKD. Trimming took 5 bases from V and 2 from J; bases not matched to a gene: 8. The CDR3 is 15 amino acids.

This clone came up a few times. The chain couples TRBV18 to TRBJ2-7, with 8 positions matching TRBD1. The V gene end was trimmed by 1 base and the J gene end by 5 bases; junction bases not matched to a gene: 4. Looked up from germline, CDR1 is KGHSH and CDR2 is LQKENI. CDR3 length: 14 residues. The CDR3 nucleotides are TGTGCCAGCTCACCACGACAGGGGTCGGACGAGCAGTACTTC. It yields the protein CASSPRQGSDEQYF.

This chain joins TRBV6-5 and TRBJ2-1; possible D gene TRBD1, 6 bases. The CDR3 loop spans 14 amino acids. The germline gives CDR1 MNHEY, CDR2 SVGAGI. Trimming stripped 7 bases from V and 5 bases from J, with 15 bases between. CDR3 bases: TGTGCCAGCACCAGCGGACAGCTGAACAATGAGCAGTTCTTC. It yields the protein CASTSGQLNNEQFF.

The gene calls are TRBV9 and TRBJ2-5; 7 bases are shared with TRBD1. Germline trimming cut 0 bases from V and 5 bases from J; bases unmatched to any gene: 10. This CDR3 comprises 16 residues. The germline gives CDR1 SGDLS, CDR2 YYNGEE. CDR3 in DNA: TGTGCCAGCAGCGTAGAAGGGAAAGGGGGCTCTGAGACCCAGTACTTC. Its translation: CASSVEGKGGSETQYF.

On this clone: Distinct nucleotide sequences in the sample also encode this CDR3. The J gene is TRBJ2-7, the V gene TRBV5-1, with 9 bases matching TRBD1. The CDR3 consists of 15 residues. Germline-derived CDR1 and CDR2 are SGHRS and YFSETQ. Germline trimming cut 2 bases from V and 1 base from J; bases unmatched to any gene: 4. Here the CDR3 DNA reads TGCGCCAGCAGCTTAGGGACAGGGCGTTCCTACGAGCAGTACTTC. Its translation is CASSLGTGRSYEQYF.

The genes are TRBV12-5 and TRBJ2-7; 10 bases fit TRBD1. The CDR3 runs to 11 residues. The V segment lost 4 bases and the J segment 12 bases; nucleotides outside the gene matches: 3. Looked up from germline, CDR1 is LGHNT and CDR2 is FRNRAP. This CDR3 reads CASGSGDRGYF. Written as DNA, the CDR3 is TGTGCTAGTGGTTCCGGGGACAGGGGGTACTTC.

The chain employs TRBV27 and TRBJ1-1; D call uncertain. Germline V gives CDR1 MNHEY, CDR2 SMNVEV (reference sequence). V was clipped by 3 bases and J by 1 base, with 6 bases between them. This CDR3 is built from 13 residues. The CDR3 spells CASSFFRNTEAFF. CDR3 nucleotide sequence: TGTGCCAGCAGTTTCTTTAGGAACACTGAAGCTTTCTTT.

This rearrangement joins TRBV28 to TRBJ1-2, with TRBD1 matching 8 bases. J lost 4 bases, V lost 2 bases, and 3 bases had no gene match. Germline V gene sequence: CDR1 MDHEN, CDR2 SYDVKM. This CDR3 has 14 amino acids. The CDR3 DNA reads TGTGCCAGCAGTTTAGCAGGGGGCAGCTATGGCTACACCTTC. Protein: CASSLAGGSYGYTF.

This rearrangement joins TRBV7-8 to TRBJ1-1; no reliable D call. Trimming took off 2 bases at V and 2 bases at J, with 9 bases between the two ends. Germline V lookup: CDR1 SGHVS, CDR2 FQNEAQ. The CDR3 spans 14 residues. The CDR3 reads CASSLNQANTEAFF. The DNA of the CDR3 is TGTGCCAGCAGCTTAAATCAGGCCAACACTGAAGCTTTCTTT. The complete variable domain, with remaining parts taken from reference TRBV7-8 and TRBJ1-1, reads GAGVSQSPRYKVAKRGQDVALRCDPISGHVSLFWYQQALGQGPEFLTYFQNEAQLDKSGLPSDRFFAERPEGSVSTLKIQRTQQEDSAVYLCASSLNQANTEAFFGQGTRLTVV.

The chain couples TRBV7-6 to TRBJ2-2, with TRBD2 as a possible D gene (6 bases). The CDR3 spans 14 residues. Trimming left V 5 bases short and J 1 base short, with 8 bases between. Germline V gene data show CDR1 as SGHVS and CDR2 as FNYEAQ. In DNA form, the CDR3 reads TGTGCCAGCAGCGCGGGACTGAACACCGGGGAGCTGTTTTTT. Its translation: CASSAGLNTGELFF.

Only a few counts were recorded for this clone. The V call is TRBV7-6, the J call TRBJ2-2; 8 nucleotides align to TRBD1. The CDR3 is 18 amino acids. The germline gives CDR1 SGHVS, CDR2 FNYEAQ. Trimming at V came to 1 base and at J to 0 bases, leaving 7 bases not matched to a gene. This CDR3 reads CASSLGAGGPTNTGELFF. CDR3 in DNA: TGTGCCAGCAGCTTAGGGGCAGGGGGCCCGACGAACACCGGGGAGCTGTTTTTT.

This clone was recorded a few times. The junction departs from the called germline gene at one end, perhaps through a read error. CDR3 sequence: CATGEAGGNTGELFF. CDR3 DNA sequence: TGTGCCACCGGTGAGGCGGGAGGGAACACCGGGGAGCTGTTTTTT. J is TRBJ2-2 and V is TRBV24-1; 8 nucleotides line up with TRBD2. The CDR3 consists of 15 residues. From germline, CDR1 is KGHDR and CDR2 SFDVKD.

The chain combines TRBV6-5 with TRBJ2-1; D unresolved. The CDR3 is 14 residues long. Germline-derived CDR1 and CDR2 are MNHEY and SVGAGI. V shed 6 bases and J shed 6 bases, with 15 bases lying between them. CDR3 nucleotides: TGTGCCAGCAGAACCCCTCACCTAAGCAATGAGCAGTTCTTC. It encodes CASRTPHLSNEQFF.

V and J are TRBV4-1 and TRBJ1-2; TRBD1 is a possible D gene (6 bases). This CDR3 is 17 amino acids long. The germline gives CDR1 MGHRA, CDR2 YSYEKL. V was shortened by 0 bases and J by 2 bases, with 16 bases between the two germline ends. CDR3 sequence: CASSQEADRLLNYGYTF. CDR3 bases: TGCGCCAGCAGCCAAGAGGCGGACAGACTCCTAAACTATGGCTACACCTTC.

The rearrangement links TRBV5-8 to TRBJ2-7, with D possibly matching TRBD2 (5 bases). V shed 2 bases and J shed 7 bases, with 13 bases lying between them. Germline CDR1 SGHTS, CDR2 YDEGEE. The CDR3 extends over 13 amino acids. The DNA for the CDR3 is TGTGCCAGCAGCTTTAGATTCTCGGGGGAGCAGTACTTC. Encoded protein: CASSFRFSGEQYF.

The chain carries TRBV28 and TRBJ1-2; TRBD1 matches at 8 bases. This CDR3 has 14 residues. After removal of 6 bases from V and 4 bases from J, the junction contained 7 bases not matched to a gene. Germline V CDR1 and CDR2: MDHEN, SYDVKM. The DNA for the CDR3 is TGTGCCAGCAGCCCCCAGGGGGCAGCCTATGGCTACACCTTC. It is translated as CASSPQGAAYGYTF.